A single sample is the source of the 11 T cell receptor beta chains below, sequenced in a study of response to subunit inactivated influenza vaccine (dated by TCRdb to the late 2010s). The library relied on RT-PCR. The data were produced on an Illumina HiSeq 2500. Using fastp trimming at Q25 and MiXCR clonotype assembly, TCRdb reanalyzed the public sequencing data and kept in-frame beta chains. Identical CDR3 protein sequences are pooled into one entry, listed with their most common genes and DNA. The sample table contains roughly 570,000 distinct CDR3 sequences; only one count was recorded for approximately 14% of them. The ten largest clones add up to 11% of the sample. The sample consisted of PBMCs from blood, taken roughly 12 days after vaccination. The receptors stem from a man aged 50 or older who received an inactivated influenza vaccine. Donor details come from another sample of the same person, matched by shared clones.

V and J are TRBV7-9 and TRBJ1-6; D may be TRBD1 (5 bases). V lost 4 bases to trimming and J lost 4 bases, with 11 bases between them. The germline V gene has CDR1 SEHNR and CDR2 FQNEAQ (reference sequence). CDR3 length: 15 amino acids. As DNA, the CDR3 is TGTGCCAGCAGCTCTGGGGCCGCGTATAATTCACCCCTCCACTTT. Protein sequence: CASSSGAAYNSPLHF. Together with reference TRBV7-9 and TRBJ1-6, the CDR3 gives the full variable domain: DTGVSQNPRHKITKRGQNVTFRCDPISEHNRLYWYRQTLGQGPEFLTYFQNEAQLEKSRLLSDRFSAERPKGSFSTLEIQRTEQGDSAMYLCASSSGAAYNSPLHFGNGTRLTVT.

This clonotype was seen only a few times. The rearrangement joins TRBV7-9 to TRBJ2-3, with unresolved D. Trimming removed 7 bases at V and 0 bases at J, with 20 bases between. This CDR3 is 17 amino acids long. Germline-derived CDR1 and CDR2 are SEHNR and FQNEAQ (reference sequence). The CDR3 loop is CASTPPTAQLSTDTQYF. The CDR3 DNA sequence: TGTGCCAGCACCCCCCCTACGGCACAGCTAAGCACAGATACGCAGTATTTT.

This clonotype was recorded a few times. The V call is TRBV5-1, the J call TRBJ2-1, with 9 bases matching TRBD2. The CDR3 runs to 15 residues. The germline gives CDR1 SGHRS, CDR2 YFSETQ. V gave up 0 bases and J gave up 5 bases; unmatched junction bases: 3. CDR3 DNA sequence: TGCGCCAGCAGCTTGGTAGCGGGAGTTGACAATGAGCAGTTCTTC. Amino acid sequence: CASSLVAGVDNEQFF.

This sequence joins TRBV18 and TRBJ2-7; 7 nucleotides match TRBD1. The CDR3 consists of 15 residues. Germline CDR1 is KGHSH and CDR2 is LQKENI. Trimming at V came to 0 bases and at J to 2 bases, leaving 4 bases not matched to a gene. The CDR3 DNA reads TGTGCCAGCTCACCACCGGGACAGACAACCTACGAGCAGTACTTC. Translated, it gives CASSPPGQTTYEQYF.

This clonotype was seen many times. J is TRBJ2-1 and V is TRBV20-1; 9 bases agree with TRBD1. The CDR3 covers 19 residues. The V gene end was trimmed by 0 bases and the J gene end by 8 bases; junction bases not matched to a gene: 20. Germline V gives CDR1 DFQATT, CDR2 SNEGSKA (reference sequence). The CDR3 bases are TGCAGTGCTAGAGATGGGACAGGGAGACAGCGGTACCTACGGGATGAGCAGTTCTTC. Translating gives CSARDGTGRQRYLRDEQFF.

This clonotype has just a few counts. The rearrangement joins TRBV28 to TRBJ2-3, with TRBD2 matching over 10 bases. Germline V lookup: CDR1 MDHEN, CDR2 SYDVKM. V trimming: 0 bases; J trimming: 0 bases; junction bases outside the gene matches: 6. CDR3 length: 18 residues. CDR3 sequence: CASSLWASGGSSTDTQYF. CDR3 sequence (DNA): TGTGCCAGCAGTTTATGGGCTAGCGGGGGCAGTAGCACAGATACGCAGTATTTT.

CDR3 sequence reads: CASSFSGRGKETQYF. CDR3 nucleotide sequence: TGTGCCAGCAGCTTTTCAGGAAGGGGCAAAGAGACCCAGTACTTC. This chain uses TRBV7-2 with TRBJ2-5; TRBD1 might be the D (5 bases). Per the germline V gene, CDR1 is SGHTA and CDR2 is FQGNSA. CDR3 length: 15 residues. Trimming took 3 bases from V and 3 from J, leaving 14 bases between them.

This clonotype occurred a few times. The chain has TRBV12-3 or TRBV12-4 and TRBJ1-2; the D gene is possibly TRBD1 (5 bases). V was pared by 3 bases and J by 4 bases, with 15 bases between. The CDR3 is 15 residues long. The CDR3 here is CASSFLGSRGYGYTF. The CDR3 DNA is TGTGCCAGCAGTTTCCTCGGGAGTAGGGGCTATGGCTACACCTTC.

Only a few counts were recorded for this clonotype. The chain has TRBV24-1 and TRBJ1-1; 7 bases align to TRBD1. Trimming took 10 bases from V and 1 from J; bases not matched to a gene: 5. The V gene's germline CDR1 is KGHDR and CDR2 SFDVKD. The CDR3 covers 13 residues. In DNA, the CDR3 is TGTGCCACGAGAGACAGGGCGAACACTGAAGCTTTCTTT. Protein product: CATRDRANTEAFF.

The CDR3 coding sequence is TGTGCCAGCAGGGGGGTGGTGACCTACAATGAGCAGTTCTTC. Translated, it gives CASRGVVTYNEQFF. The chain combines TRBV25-1 with TRBJ2-1; D assignment may be TRBD1 or TRBD2 (5 bases each). There are 14 residues in the CDR3. V was shortened by 6 bases and J by 2 bases, with 11 bases between the two germline ends. Per the germline V gene, CDR1 is MGHDK and CDR2 is SYGVNS.

This clonotype appeared many times. The chain uses TRBV27 and TRBJ2-1, with 7 bases aligning to TRBD1. The germline V gene has CDR1 MNHEY and CDR2 SMNVEV (reference sequence). The ends lost 6 bases at V and 0 bases at J; junction bases unmatched: 5. CDR3 length: 15 residues. The chain's CDR3 is CASSFDRVSYNEQFF. The CDR3 DNA sequence: TGTGCCAGCAGCTTCGACAGGGTCTCCTACAATGAGCAGTTCTTC.